A few counts support the clone carrying this T cell receptor beta chain. The antigen is unknown. The same CDR3 arises from other DNA sequences in this sample as well. CDR3 length: 14 amino acids. V shed 5 bases and J shed 2 bases, with 10 bases lying between them. Germline V gives CDR1 SNHLY, CDR2 FYNNEI. The sample comes from a study of shared clonotypes between healthy human individuals. Findings and limits, study-wide: What naive subsets generally showed was a larger estimated richness than memory subsets showed.

The table came from immunoSEQ multiplex PCR; TCRdb's copy has only in-frame clones and leaves some out. The data show nearly 1,000,000 clones, with 70% to 85% seen just once and nearly 1.5% held by the top ten. The rearrangement joins TRBV2 to TRBJ1-5; D might be TRBD1 (5 bases). The specimen sequenced was memory CD4+ T cells sorted from blood. Documented subset: CD45RA-negative fraction. The sequence was obtained from a man between 18 and 35 years old in good health. The CDR3 DNA reads as TGTGCCAGCAGTTCACGAGGGGGCAATCAGCCCCAGCATTTT. Its translation is CASSSRGGNQPQHF.